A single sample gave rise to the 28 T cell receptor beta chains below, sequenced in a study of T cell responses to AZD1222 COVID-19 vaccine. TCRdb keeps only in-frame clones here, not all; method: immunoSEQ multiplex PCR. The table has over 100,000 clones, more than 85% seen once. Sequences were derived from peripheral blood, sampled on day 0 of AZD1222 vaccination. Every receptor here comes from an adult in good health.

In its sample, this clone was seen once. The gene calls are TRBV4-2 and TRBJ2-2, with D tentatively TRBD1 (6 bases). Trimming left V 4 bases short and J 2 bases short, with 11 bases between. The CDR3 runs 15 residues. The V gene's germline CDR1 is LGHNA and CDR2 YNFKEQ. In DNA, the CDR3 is TGTGCCAGCAGCCGTTTACAGGGAAACACCGGGGAGCTGTTTTTT. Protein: CASSRLQGNTGELFF.

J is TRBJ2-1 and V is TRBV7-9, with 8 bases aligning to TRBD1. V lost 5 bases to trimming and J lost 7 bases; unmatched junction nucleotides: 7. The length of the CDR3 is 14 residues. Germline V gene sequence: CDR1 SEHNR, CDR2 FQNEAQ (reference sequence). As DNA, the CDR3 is TGTGCCAGCAGCGGACAGGGAAACGTGAATGAGCAGTTCTTC. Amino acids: CASSGQGNVNEQFF.

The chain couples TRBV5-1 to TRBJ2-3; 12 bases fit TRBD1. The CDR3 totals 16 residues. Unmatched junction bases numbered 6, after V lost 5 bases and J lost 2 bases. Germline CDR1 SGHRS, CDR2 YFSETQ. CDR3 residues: CASRIGTGGPTDTQYF. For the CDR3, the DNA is TGCGCCAGCAGGATTGGGACAGGGGGCCCCACAGATACGCAGTATTTT.

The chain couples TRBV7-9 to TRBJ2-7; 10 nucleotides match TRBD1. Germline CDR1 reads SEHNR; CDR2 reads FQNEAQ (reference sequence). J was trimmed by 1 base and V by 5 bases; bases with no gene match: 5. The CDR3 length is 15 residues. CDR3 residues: CASSTDRGRSYEQYF. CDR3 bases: TGTGCCAGCAGCACGGACAGGGGGAGATCCTACGAGCAGTACTTC.

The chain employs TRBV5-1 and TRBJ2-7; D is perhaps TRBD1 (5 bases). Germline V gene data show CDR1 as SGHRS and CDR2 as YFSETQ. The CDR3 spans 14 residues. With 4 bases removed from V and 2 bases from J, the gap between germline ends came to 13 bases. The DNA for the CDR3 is TGCGCCAGCAGCGGGCCAGGGTCCCCCTACGAGCAGTACTTC. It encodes CASSGPGSPYEQYF.

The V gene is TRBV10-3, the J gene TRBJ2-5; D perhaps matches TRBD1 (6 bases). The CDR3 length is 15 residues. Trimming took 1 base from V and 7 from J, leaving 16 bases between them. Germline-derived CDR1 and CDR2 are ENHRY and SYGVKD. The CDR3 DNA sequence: TGTGCCATCAGTGAGTTAGGACAGCCTCCGGGGACCCAGTACTTC. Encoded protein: CAISELGQPPGTQYF.

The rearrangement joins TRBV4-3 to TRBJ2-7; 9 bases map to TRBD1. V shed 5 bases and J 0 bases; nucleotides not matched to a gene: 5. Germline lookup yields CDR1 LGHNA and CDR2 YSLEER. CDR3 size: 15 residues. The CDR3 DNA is TGCGCCAGCAGCGAAGGGACAGGGAGCTCCTACGAGCAGTACTTC. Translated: CASSEGTGSSYEQYF.

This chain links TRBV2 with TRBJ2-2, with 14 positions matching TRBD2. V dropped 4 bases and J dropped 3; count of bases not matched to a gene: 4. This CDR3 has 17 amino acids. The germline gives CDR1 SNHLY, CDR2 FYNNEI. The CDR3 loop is CASSVGTSGRYTGELFF. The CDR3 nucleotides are TGTGCCAGCAGTGTGGGGACTAGCGGGAGATACACCGGGGAGCTGTTTTTT.

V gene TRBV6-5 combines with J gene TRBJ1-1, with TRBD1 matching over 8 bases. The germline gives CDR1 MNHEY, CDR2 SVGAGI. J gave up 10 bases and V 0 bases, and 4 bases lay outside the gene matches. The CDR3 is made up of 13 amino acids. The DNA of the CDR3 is TGTGCCAGCAGTTACTCGGACAGGGTGGCAGCTTTCTTT. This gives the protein CASSYSDRVAAFF.

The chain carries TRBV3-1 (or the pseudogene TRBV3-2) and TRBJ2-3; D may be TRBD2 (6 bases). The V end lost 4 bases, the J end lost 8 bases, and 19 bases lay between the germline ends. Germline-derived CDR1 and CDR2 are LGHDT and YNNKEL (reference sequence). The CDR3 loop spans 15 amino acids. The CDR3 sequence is CASSRARTIGGTQYF. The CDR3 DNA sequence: TGTGCCAGCAGCCGGGCCAGGACGATCGGGGGTACGCAGTATTTT.

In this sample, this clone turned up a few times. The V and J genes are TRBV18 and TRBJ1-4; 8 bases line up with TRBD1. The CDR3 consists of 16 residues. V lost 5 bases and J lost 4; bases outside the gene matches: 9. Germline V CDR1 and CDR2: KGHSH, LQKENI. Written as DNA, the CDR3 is TGTGCCAGCTCATACAGGACAGGGCGGGATAATGAAAAACTGTTTTTT. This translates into CASSYRTGRDNEKLFF.

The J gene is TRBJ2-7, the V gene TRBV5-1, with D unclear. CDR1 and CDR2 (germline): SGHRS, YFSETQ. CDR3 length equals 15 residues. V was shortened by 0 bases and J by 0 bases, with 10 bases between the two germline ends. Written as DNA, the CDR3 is TGCGCCAGCAGCTTGGGGGCTACCGCCTCCTACGAGCAGTACTTC. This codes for CASSLGATASYEQYF.

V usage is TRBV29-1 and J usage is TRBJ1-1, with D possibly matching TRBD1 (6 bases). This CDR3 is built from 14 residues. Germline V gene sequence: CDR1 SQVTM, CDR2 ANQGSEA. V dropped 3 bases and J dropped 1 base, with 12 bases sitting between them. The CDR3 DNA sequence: TGCAGCGTTGACCAAGGGGGAGGGAACACTGAAGCTTTCTTT. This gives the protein CSVDQGGGNTEAFF.

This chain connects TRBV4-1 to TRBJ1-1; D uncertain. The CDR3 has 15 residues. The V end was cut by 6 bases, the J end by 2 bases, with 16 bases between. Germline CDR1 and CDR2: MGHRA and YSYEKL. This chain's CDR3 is CASRVVPEGNTEAFF. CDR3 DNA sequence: TGCGCCAGCAGAGTAGTTCCAGAAGGTAACACTGAAGCTTTCTTT.

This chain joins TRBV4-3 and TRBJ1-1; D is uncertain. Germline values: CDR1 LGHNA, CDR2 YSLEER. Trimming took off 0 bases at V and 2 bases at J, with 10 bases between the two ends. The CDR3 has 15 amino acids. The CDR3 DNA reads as TGCGCCAGCAGCCAAGATCTTTATGGAAACACTGAAGCTTTCTTT. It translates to CASSQDLYGNTEAFF.

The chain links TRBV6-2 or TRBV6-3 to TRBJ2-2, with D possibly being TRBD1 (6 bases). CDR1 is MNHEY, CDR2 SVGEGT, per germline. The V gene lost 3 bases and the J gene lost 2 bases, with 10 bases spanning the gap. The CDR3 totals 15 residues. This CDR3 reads CASSYAGVNTGELFF. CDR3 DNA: TGTGCCAGCAGTTATGCAGGGGTAAACACCGGGGAGCTGTTTTTT.

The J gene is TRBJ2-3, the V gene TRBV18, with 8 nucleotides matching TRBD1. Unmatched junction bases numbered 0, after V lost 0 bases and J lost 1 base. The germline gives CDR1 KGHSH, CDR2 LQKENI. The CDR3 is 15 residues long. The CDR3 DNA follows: TGTGCCAGCTCACCACCGGGACAGGGCACAGATACGCAGTATTTT. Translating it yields CASSPPGQGTDTQYF.

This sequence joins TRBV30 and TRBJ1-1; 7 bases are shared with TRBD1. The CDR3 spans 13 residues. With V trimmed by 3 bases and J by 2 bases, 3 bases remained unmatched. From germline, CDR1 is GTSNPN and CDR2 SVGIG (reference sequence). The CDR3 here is CAWRGQINTEAFF. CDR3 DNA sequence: TGTGCCTGGAGGGGACAGATCAACACTGAAGCTTTCTTT.

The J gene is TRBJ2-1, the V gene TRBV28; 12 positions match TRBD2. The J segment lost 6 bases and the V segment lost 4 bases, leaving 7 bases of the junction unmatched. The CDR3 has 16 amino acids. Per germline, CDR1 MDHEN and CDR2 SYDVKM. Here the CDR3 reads CASSSASGRGFNEQFF. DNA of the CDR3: TGTGCCAGCAGTTCCGCTAGCGGGAGGGGGTTCAATGAGCAGTTCTTC.

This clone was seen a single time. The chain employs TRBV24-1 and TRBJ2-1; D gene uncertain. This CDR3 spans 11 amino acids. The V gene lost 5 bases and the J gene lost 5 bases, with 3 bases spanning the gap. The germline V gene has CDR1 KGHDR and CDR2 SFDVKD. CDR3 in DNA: TGTGCCACCAGTGGAGACAATGAGCAGTTCTTC. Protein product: CATSGDNEQFF.

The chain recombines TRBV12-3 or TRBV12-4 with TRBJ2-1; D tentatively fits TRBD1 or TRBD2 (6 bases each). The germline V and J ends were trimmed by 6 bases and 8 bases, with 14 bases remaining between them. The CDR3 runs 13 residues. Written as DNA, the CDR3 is TGTGCCAGCAGGTCCCCGGGGGCCCATGAGCAGTTCTTC. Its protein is CASRSPGAHEQFF.

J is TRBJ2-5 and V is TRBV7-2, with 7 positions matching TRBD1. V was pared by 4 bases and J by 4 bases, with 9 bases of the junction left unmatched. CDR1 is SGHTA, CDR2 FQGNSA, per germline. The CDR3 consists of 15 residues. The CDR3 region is CASSSQGGGLETQYF. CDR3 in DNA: TGTGCCAGCAGCTCACAAGGGGGCGGATTAGAGACCCAGTACTTC.

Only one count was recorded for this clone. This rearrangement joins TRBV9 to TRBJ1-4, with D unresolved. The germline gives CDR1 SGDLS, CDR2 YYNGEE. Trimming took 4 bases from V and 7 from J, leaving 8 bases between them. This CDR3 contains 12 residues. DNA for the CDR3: TGTGCCAGCAGCCTTACACCTGAAAAACTGTTTTTT. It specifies CASSLTPEKLFF. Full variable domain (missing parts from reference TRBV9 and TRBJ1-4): DSGVTQTPKHLITATGQRVTLRCSPRSGDLSVYWYQQSLDQGLQFLIQYYNGEERAKGNILERFSAQQFPDLHSELNLSSLELGDSALYFCASSLTPEKLFFGSGTQLSVL.

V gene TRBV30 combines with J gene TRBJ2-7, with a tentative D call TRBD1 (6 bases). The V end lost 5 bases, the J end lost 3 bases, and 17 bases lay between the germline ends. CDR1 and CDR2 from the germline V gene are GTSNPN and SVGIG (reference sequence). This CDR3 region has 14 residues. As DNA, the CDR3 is TGTGCCTGGCGTGAACGGGACAAACTCTACGAGCAGTACTTC. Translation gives CAWRERDKLYEQYF.

The CDR3 region is CASSVVLGGELFF. CDR3 nucleotide sequence: TGTGCCAGCAGCGTAGTCCTTGGCGGGGAGCTGTTTTTT. The J gene is TRBJ2-2, the V gene TRBV9; no reliable D call. Germline lookup yields CDR1 SGDLS and CDR2 YYNGEE. The V gene lost 0 bases and the J gene lost 7 bases, with 7 bases spanning the gap. The CDR3 is made up of 13 amino acids.

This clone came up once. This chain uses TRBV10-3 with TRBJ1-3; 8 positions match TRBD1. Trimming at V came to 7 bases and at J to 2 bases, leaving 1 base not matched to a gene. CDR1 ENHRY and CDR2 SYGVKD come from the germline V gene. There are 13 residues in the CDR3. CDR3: CAIIRGPGNTIYF. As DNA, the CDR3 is TGTGCCATCATCAGGGGGCCTGGAAACACCATATATTTT.

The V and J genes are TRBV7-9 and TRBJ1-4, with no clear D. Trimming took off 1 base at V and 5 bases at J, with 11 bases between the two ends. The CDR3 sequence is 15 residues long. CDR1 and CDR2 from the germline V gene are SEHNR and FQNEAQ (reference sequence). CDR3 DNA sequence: TGTGCCAGCAGCTTAGGTACAGCTCAAAATGAAAAACTGTTTTTT. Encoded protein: CASSLGTAQNEKLFF.

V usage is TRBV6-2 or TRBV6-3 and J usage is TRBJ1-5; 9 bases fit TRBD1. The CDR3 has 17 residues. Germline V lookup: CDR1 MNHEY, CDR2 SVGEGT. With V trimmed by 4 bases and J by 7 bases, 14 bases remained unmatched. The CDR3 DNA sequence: TGTGCCAGCAGTTCCGGCCCAGGGACAGGGTTCGGACAGCCCCAGCATTTT. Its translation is CASSSGPGTGFGQPQHF.